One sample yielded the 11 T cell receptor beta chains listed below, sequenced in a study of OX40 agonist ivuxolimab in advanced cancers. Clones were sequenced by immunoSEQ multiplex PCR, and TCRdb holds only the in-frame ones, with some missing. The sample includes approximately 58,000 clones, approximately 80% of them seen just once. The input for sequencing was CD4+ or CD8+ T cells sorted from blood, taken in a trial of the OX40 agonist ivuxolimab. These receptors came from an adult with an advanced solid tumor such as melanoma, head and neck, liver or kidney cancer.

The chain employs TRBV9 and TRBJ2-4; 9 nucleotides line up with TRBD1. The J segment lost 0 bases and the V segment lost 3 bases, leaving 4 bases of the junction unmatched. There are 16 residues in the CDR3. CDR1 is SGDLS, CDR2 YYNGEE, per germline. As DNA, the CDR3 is TGTGCCAGCAGCGAACGACAGGGGGGAGCCAAAAACATTCAGTACTTC. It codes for CASSERQGGAKNIQYF. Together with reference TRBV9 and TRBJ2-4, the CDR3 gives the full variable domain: DSGVTQTPKHLITATGQRVTLRCSPRSGDLSVYWYQQSLDQGLQFLIQYYNGEERAKGNILERFSAQQFPDLHSELNLSSLELGDSALYFCASSERQGGAKNIQYFGAGTRLSVL.

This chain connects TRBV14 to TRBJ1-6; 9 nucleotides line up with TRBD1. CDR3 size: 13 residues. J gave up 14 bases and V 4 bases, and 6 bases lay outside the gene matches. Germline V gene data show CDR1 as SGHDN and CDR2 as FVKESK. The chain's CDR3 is CASSPARQGALHF. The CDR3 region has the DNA TGTGCCAGCAGCCCAGCCCGACAGGGGGCCCTCCACTTT. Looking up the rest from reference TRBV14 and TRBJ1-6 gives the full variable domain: EAGVTQFPSHSVIEKGQTVTLRCDPISGHDNLYWYRRVMGKEIKFLLHFVKESKQDESGMPNNRFLAERTGGTYSTLKVQPAELEDSGVYFCASSPARQGALHFGNGTRLTVT.

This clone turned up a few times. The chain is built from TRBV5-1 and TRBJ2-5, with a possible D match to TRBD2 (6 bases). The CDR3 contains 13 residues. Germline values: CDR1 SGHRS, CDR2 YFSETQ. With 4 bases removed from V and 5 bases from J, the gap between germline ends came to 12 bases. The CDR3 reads CASSAPGRETQYF. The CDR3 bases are TGCGCCAGCAGCGCCCCGGGGAGGGAGACCCAGTACTTC.

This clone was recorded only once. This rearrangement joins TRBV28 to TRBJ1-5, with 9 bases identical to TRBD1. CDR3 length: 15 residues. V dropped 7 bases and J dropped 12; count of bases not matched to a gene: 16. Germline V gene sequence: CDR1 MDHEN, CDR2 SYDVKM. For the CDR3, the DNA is TGTGCCAGCACCGAACCGACAGGGGGGCCCGGGCTCCAGCATTTT. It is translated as CASTEPTGGPGLQHF.

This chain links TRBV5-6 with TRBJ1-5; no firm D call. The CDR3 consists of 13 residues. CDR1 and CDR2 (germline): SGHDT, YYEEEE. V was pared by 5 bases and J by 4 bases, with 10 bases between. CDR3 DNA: TGTGCCAGCAGTATTGACCCAAATCAGCCCCAGCATTTT. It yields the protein CASSIDPNQPQHF. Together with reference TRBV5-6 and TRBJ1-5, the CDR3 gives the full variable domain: DAGVTQSPTHLIKTRGQQVTLRCSPKSGHDTVSWYQQALGQGPQFIFQYYEEEERQRGNFPDRFSGHQFPNYSSELNVNALLLGDSALYLCASSIDPNQPQHFGDGTRLSIL.

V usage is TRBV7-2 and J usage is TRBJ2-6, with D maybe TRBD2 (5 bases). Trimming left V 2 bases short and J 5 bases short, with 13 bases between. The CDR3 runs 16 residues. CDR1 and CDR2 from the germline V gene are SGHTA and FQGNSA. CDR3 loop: CASSLNSRVRANVLTF. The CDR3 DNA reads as TGTGCCAGCAGCTTAAATTCGAGGGTGAGGGCCAACGTCCTGACTTTC.

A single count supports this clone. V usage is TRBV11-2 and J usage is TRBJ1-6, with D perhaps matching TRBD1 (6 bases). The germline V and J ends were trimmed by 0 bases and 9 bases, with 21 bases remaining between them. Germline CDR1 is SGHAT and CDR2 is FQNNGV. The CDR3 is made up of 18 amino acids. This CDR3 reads CASSLDYSRQDYGSPLHF. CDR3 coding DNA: TGTGCCAGCAGCTTAGATTACTCGCGACAGGACTATGGTTCACCCCTCCACTTT.

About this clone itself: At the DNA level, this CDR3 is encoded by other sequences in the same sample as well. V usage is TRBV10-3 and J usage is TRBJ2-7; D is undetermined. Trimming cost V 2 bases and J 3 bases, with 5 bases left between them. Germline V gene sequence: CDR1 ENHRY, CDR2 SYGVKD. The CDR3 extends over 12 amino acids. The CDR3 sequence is CAISEHSYEQYF. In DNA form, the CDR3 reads TGTGCCATCAGTGAGCACAGCTACGAGCAGTACTTC.

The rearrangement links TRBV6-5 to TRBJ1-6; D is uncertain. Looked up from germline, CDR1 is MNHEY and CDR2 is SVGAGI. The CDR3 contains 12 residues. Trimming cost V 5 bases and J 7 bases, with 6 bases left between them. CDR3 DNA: TGTGCCAGCAGTCAGTACAATTCACCCCTCCACTTT. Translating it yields CASSQYNSPLHF.

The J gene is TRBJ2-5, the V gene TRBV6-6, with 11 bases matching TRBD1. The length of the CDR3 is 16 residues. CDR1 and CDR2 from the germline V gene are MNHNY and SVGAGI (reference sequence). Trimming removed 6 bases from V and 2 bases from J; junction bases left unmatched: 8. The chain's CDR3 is CASSPMDRGPQETQYF. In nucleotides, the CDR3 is TGTGCCAGCAGCCCTATGGACAGGGGGCCTCAAGAGACCCAGTACTTC.

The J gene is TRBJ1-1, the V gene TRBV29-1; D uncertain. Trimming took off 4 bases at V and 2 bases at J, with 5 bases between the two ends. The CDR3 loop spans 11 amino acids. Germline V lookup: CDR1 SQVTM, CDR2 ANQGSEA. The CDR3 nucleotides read TGCAGCGTTGTAAAAAACACTGAAGCTTTCTTT. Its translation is CSVVKNTEAFF.